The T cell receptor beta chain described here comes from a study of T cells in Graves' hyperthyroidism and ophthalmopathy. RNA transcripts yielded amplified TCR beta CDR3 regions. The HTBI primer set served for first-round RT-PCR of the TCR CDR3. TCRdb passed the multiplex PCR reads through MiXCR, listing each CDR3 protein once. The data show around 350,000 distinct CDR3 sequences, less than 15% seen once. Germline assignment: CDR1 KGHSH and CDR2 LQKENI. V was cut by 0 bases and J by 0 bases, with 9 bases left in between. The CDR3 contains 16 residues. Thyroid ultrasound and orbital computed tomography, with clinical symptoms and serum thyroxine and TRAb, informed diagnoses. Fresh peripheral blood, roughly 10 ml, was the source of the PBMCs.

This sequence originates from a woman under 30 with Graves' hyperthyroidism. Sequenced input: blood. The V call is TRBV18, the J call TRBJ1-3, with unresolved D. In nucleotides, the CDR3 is TGTGCCAGCTCACCACCGGGTTCAAGCTCTGGAAACACCATATATTTT. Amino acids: CASSPPGSSSGNTIYF.